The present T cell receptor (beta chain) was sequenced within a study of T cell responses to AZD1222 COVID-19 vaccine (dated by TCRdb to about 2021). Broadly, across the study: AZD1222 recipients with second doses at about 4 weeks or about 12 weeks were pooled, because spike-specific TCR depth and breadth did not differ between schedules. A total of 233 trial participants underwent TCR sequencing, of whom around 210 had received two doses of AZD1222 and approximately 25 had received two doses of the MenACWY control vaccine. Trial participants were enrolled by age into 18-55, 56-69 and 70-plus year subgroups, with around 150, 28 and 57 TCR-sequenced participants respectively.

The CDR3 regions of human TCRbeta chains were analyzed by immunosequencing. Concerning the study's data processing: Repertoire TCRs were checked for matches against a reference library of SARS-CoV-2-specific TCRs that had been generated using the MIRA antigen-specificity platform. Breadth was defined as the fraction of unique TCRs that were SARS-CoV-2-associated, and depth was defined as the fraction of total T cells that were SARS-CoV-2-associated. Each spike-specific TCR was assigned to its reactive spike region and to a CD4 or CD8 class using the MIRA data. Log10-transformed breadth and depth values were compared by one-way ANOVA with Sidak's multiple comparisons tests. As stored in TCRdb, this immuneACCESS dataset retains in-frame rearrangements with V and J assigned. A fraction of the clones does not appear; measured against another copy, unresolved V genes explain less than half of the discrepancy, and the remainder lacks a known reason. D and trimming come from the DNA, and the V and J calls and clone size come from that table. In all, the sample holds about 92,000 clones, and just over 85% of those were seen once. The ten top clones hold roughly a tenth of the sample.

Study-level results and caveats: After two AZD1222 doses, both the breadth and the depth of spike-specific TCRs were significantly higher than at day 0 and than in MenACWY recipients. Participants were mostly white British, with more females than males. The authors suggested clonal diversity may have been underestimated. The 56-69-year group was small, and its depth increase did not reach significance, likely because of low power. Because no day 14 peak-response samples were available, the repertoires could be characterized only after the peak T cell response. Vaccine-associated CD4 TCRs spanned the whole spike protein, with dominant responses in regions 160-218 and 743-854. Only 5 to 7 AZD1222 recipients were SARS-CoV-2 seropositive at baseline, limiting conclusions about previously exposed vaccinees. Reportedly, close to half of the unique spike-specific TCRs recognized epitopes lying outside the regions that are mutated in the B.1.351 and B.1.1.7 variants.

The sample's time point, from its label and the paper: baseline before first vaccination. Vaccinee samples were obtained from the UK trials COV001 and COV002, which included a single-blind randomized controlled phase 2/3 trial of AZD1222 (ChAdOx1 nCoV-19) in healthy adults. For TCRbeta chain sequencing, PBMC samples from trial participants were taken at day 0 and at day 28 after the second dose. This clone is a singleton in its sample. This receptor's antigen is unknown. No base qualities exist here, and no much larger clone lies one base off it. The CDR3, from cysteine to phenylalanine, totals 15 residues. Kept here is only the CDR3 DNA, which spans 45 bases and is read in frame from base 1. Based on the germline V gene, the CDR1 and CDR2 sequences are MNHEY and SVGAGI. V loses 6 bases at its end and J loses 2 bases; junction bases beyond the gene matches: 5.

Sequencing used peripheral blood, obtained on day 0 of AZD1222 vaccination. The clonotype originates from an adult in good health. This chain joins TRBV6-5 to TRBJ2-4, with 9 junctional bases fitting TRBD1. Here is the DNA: TGTGCCAGCAGCTCGGGACAGGGCACCAAAAACATTCAGTACTTC. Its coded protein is CASSSGQGTKNIQYF.